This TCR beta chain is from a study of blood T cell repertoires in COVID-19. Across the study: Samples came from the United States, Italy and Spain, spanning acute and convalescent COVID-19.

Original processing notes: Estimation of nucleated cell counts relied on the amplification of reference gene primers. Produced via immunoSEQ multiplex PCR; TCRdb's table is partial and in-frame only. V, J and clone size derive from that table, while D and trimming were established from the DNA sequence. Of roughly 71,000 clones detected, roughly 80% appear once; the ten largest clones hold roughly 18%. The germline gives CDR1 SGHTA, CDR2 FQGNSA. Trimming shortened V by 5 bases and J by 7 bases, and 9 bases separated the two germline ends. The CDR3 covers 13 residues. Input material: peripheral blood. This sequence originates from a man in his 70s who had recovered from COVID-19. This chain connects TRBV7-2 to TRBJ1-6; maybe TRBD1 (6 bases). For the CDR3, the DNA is TGTGCCAGCAGCCCACAGGGAAATTCACCCCTCCACTTT. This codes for CASSPQGNSPLHF. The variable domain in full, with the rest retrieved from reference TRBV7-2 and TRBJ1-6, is GAGVSQSPSNKVTEKGKDVELRCDPISGHTALYWYRQSLGQGLEFLIYFQGNSAPDKSGLPSDRFSAERTGGSVSTLTIQRTQQEDSAVYLCASSPQGNSPLHFGNGTRLTVT.